This entry is about one T cell receptor beta chain. Its specificity is unknown. Nobody wrote down the CMV serostatus of this donor. The data stem from a study of cytomegalovirus exposure and HLA in healthy donors. Study results and limitations: Being indistinguishable, some V segments were excluded, TRBV6-2 and TRBV6-3 among them.

V lost 4 bases and J 1 base, leaving 13 bases between the germline ends. This CDR3 spans 15 amino acids. Looked up from germline, CDR1 is SGDLS and CDR2 is YYNGEE. Primers for the PCR totalled 60 Vbeta and 13 Jbeta. Assay: immunoSEQ multiplex PCR; the TCRdb copy retains only in-frame clones and omits some. The sample carries about 59,000 clones, roughly 80% recorded once. The V and J genes are TRBV9 and TRBJ2-3; weak D call: TRBD1 (5 bases). Sequenced material: PBMCs. This TCR derives from a human donor in good health. In DNA, the CDR3 is TGTGCCAGCAGCAGGGGCGGCGCTGGCACAGATACGCAGTATTTT. Protein sequence: CASSRGGAGTDTQYF.